This T cell receptor beta chain is drawn from a study of PD-L1 blockade in urothelial cancer. Study summary: The year 2014 saw patients start atezolizumab, 1,200 mg intravenously every 3 weeks. The analyses of blood took place 3 weeks (second dose) and 6 weeks after treatment start. Blood-derived samples held a median roughly 150,000 T cells. General study findings and limits: Survival was better when pretreatment blood TCR clonality fell below the median.

This CDR3 comprises 13 residues. CDR1 is SQVTM, CDR2 ANQGSEA, per germline. V was clipped by 8 bases and J by 8 bases; unmatched bases: 11. Libraries were prepared by immunoSEQ multiplex PCR; TCRdb keeps only in-frame clonotypes and omits some of them. In the table there are 20,000 to 25,000 clones, approximately 90% of which are singletons. Documented time point: peripheral blood 6 weeks after treatment start. Turning to this clone: Antigen: not known.

The genes are TRBV29-1 and TRBJ1-2; 10 bases match TRBD1. The material sequenced was PBMCs, taken around atezolizumab (anti-PD-L1) treatment. This sequence was found in an older woman with urothelial cancer. CDR3 DNA sequence: TGCAGCACAAGAGACAGGGGGCCGTGGGGCTACACCTTC. This translates into CSTRDRGPWGYTF.